This entry lists 3 T cell receptor beta chains sequenced from one sample in a study of cytomegalovirus exposure and HLA in healthy donors. Vbeta (60) and Jbeta (13) primers were used in the PCR. The repertoire was sequenced with immunoSEQ multiplex PCR; TCRdb's copy has only in-frame clones and lacks some. The sample consists of about 150,000 clones, around 78% of them appearing once. The sequenced sample consisted of PBMCs. These receptors were taken from a young woman in good health and CMV-seronegative.

V gene TRBV25-1 combines with J gene TRBJ2-5; D uncertain. The CDR3 length is 16 residues. V lost 3 bases to trimming and J lost 7 bases, with 21 bases between them. Germline V gene sequence: CDR1 MGHDK, CDR2 SYGVNS. For the CDR3, the DNA is TGTGCCAGCAGTGATGGGTCGGCCCCCTTTTTAGCGACCCAGTACTTC. Translated, it gives CASSDGSAPFLATQYF. Complete variable domain (other parts from reference TRBV25-1 and TRBJ2-5): EADIYQTPRYLVIGTGKKITLECSQTMGHDKMYWYQQDPGMELHLIHYSYGVNSTEKGDLSSESTVSRIRTEHFPLTLESARPSHTSQYLCASSDGSAPFLATQYFGPGTRLLVL.

This clone was observed a handful of times. This chain links TRBV2 with TRBJ2-7, with 7 bases identical to TRBD2. Per the germline V gene, CDR1 is SNHLY and CDR2 is FYNNEI. J gave up 0 bases and V 1 base, and 0 bases lay outside the gene matches. This CDR3 contains 14 residues. The CDR3 is CASSEGGSSYEQYV. The CDR3 coding sequence is TGTGCCAGCAGTGAAGGCGGGAGCTCCTACGAGCAGTACGTC.

This sequence joins TRBV5-1 and TRBJ2-5; the match to TRBD2 covers 8 bases. Losses at the gene ends were 3 bases for V and 5 bases for J; bases not matched to a gene: 6. Germline CDR1 SGHRS, CDR2 YFSETQ. CDR3 size: 14 residues. The CDR3 region is CASSSAGGSETQYF. DNA of the CDR3: TGCGCCAGCAGCTCCGCGGGGGGCTCGGAGACCCAGTACTTC.